Each of the 22 T cell receptor beta chains below was sequenced from the same sample in a study of Graves' ophthalmopathy and Graves' hyperthyroidism. RNA transcripts yielded amplified TCR beta CDR3 regions. HTBI primers primed a first-round RT-PCR, and a second-round multiplex PCR followed. TCRdb called the multiplex PCR reads again in MiXCR, with one record for every CDR3 protein. The sample lists almost 400,000 distinct CDR3 sequences, around 20% seen once, with 1.6% in the top ten. The material sequenced was peripheral blood. All receptors come from a woman under 30 with Graves' ophthalmopathy.

There are many counts of this clonotype. This sequence joins TRBV25-1 and TRBJ2-2, with D hard to call. The ends were cut back, 5 bases at V and 5 bases at J, with 15 bases in the middle. The germline V gene has CDR1 MGHDK and CDR2 SYGVNS. The CDR3 totals 15 residues. The CDR3 spells CASSPPSRDTGELFF. The CDR3 nucleotides are TGTGCCAGCAGTCCACCGTCAAGGGATACCGGGGAGCTGTTTTTT. The full variable domain, rest sourced from reference TRBV25-1 and TRBJ2-2, is EADIYQTPRYLVIGTGKKITLECSQTMGHDKMYWYQQDPGMELHLIHYSYGVNSTEKGDLSSESTVSRIRTEHFPLTLESARPSHTSQYLCASSPPSRDTGELFFGEGSRLTVL.

This clonotype was counted at least ten times. The genes are TRBV28 and TRBJ2-7; D not resolved. Deletions cut 7 bases from V and 3 bases from J, with 10 bases between. Germline CDR1 MDHEN, CDR2 SYDVKM. CDR3 length equals 12 residues. Here the CDR3 DNA reads TGTGCCAGCAAAGTAAGAGACTACGAGCAGTACTTC. This gives the protein CASKVRDYEQYF.

This clonotype appeared many times. The chain carries TRBV12-3 or TRBV12-4 and TRBJ2-5; maybe TRBD2 (5 bases). This CDR3 is built from 16 residues. Trimming shortened V by 5 bases and J by 5 bases, and 21 bases separated the two germline ends. CDR3 in amino acids: CASSIEGAGPKETQYF. As DNA, the CDR3 is TGTGCCAGCAGTATCGAGGGTGCAGGACCCAAGGAGACCCAGTACTTC.

This clonotype was counted ten times or more. This rearrangement joins TRBV6-2 or TRBV6-3 to TRBJ1-3; D is ambiguous. Germline V gives CDR1 MNHEY, CDR2 SVGEGT. Trimming left V 7 bases short and J 9 bases short, with 10 bases between. The CDR3 covers 11 residues. CDR3 residues: CASTDGITIYF. For the CDR3, the DNA is TGTGCCAGCACCGATGGTATCACCATATATTTT.

This clonotype was observed at least ten times. This sequence joins TRBV28 and TRBJ2-2; D unresolved. Germline V gives CDR1 MDHEN, CDR2 SYDVKM. V shed 9 bases and J shed 5 bases, with 10 bases lying between them. This CDR3 region has 12 residues. CDR3 coding DNA: TGTGCCAGTCGACCTGTAACCGGGGAGCTGTTTTTT. Amino acids: CASRPVTGELFF.

At least ten counts were recorded for this clonotype. The chain has TRBV19 and TRBJ2-7; D call uncertain. Germline CDR1 is LNHDA and CDR2 is SQIVND (reference sequence). The CDR3 runs to 12 residues. V was clipped by 3 bases and J by 1 base, with 4 bases between them. This chain's CDR3 is CASSMGSYEQYF. In DNA form, the CDR3 reads TGTGCCAGTAGTATGGGGTCCTACGAGCAGTACTTC. The full variable domain, rest sourced from reference TRBV19 and TRBJ2-7, is DGGITQSPKYLFRKEGQNVTLSCEQNLNHDAMYWYRQDPGQGLRLIYYSQIVNDFQKGDIAEGYSVSREKKESFPLTVTSAQKNPTAFYLCASSMGSYEQYFGPGTRLTVT.

V gene TRBV20-1 combines with J gene TRBJ2-7; TRBD1 aligns across 8 bases. There are 13 residues in the CDR3. Germline CDR1 reads DFQATT; CDR2 reads SNEGSKA (reference sequence). J lost 1 base, V lost 6 bases, and 5 bases had no gene match. CDR3 coding DNA: TGCAGTGCCCCGGGACAGGTATCCTACGAGCAGTACTTC. Protein product: CSAPGQVSYEQYF.

The sample holds many counts of this clonotype. An end of the junction does not agree with germline; a read error may underlie this. This chain links TRBV5-1 with TRBJ2-7, with TRBD2 matching over 8 bases. Germline CDR1 is SGHRS and CDR2 is YFSETQ. This CDR3 has 14 amino acids. The DNA of the CDR3 is TGTGCCAGCAGTCCCGGGGGGGGGAGCTACGAGCAGTACTTC. This sequence encodes CASSPGGGSYEQYF.

This clonotype was found many times. The V and J genes are TRBV30 and TRBJ1-1, with D possibly matching TRBD1 (5 bases). CDR1 GTSNPN and CDR2 SVGIG come from the germline V gene (reference sequence). The V and J ends lost 1 base and 1 base respectively, with 13 bases between them. There are 15 residues in the CDR3. The CDR3: CAWSEWGNWNTEAFF. For the CDR3, the DNA is TGTGCCTGGAGTGAATGGGGGAATTGGAACACTGAAGCTTTCTTT.

This clonotype was counted many times. This chain links TRBV28 with TRBJ1-5; weak D call: TRBD1 (6 bases). Germline V gene lookup returns CDR1 MDHEN and CDR2 SYDVKM. Trimming took 3 bases from V and 6 from J, leaving 12 bases between them. The CDR3 runs to 14 residues. Here the CDR3 reads CASSFRGRVQPQHF. CDR3 sequence (DNA): TGTGCCAGCAGTTTTCGGGGGCGCGTTCAGCCCCAGCATTTT. Full variable domain (missing parts from reference TRBV28 and TRBJ1-5): DVKVTQSSRYLVKRTGEKVFLECVQDMDHENMFWYRQDPGLGLRLIYFSYDVKMKEKGDIPEGYSVSREKKERFSLILESASTNQTSMYLCASSFRGRVQPQHFGDGTRLSIL.

The rearrangement links TRBV6-1 to TRBJ1-1; the D is unclear. Germline V lookup: CDR1 MNHNS, CDR2 SASEGT. Trimming removed 3 bases at V and 1 base at J, with 6 bases between. The CDR3 extends over 13 amino acids. The CDR3 is CASSDRTNTEAFF. The CDR3 nucleotides read TGTGCCAGCAGTGACCGCACGAACACTGAAGCTTTCTTT.

The V call is TRBV20-1, the J call TRBJ1-6; TRBD1 is a possible D gene (5 bases). The CDR3 loop spans 15 amino acids. V was shortened by 2 bases and J by 7 bases, with 15 bases between the two germline ends. Germline loops: CDR1 DFQATT, CDR2 SNEGSKA (reference sequence). Here the CDR3 DNA reads TGCAGTGCTAGACACGGGGGGATAGGAAATTCACCCCTCCACTTT. Protein: CSARHGGIGNSPLHF.

This clonotype was detected many times. J is TRBJ2-7 and V is TRBV12-3 or TRBV12-4; D gene unclear. V was cut by 3 bases and J by 7 bases, with 13 bases left in between. The CDR3 is 13 amino acids. The CDR3 nucleotides read TGTGCCAGCAGTTTCGGACCAAAACGTGAGCAGTACTTC. Amino acid sequence: CASSFGPKREQYF.

This clonotype has at least ten counts. The gene calls are TRBV12-3 or TRBV12-4 and TRBJ1-1, with no clear D. CDR3 length equals 14 residues. V was pared by 5 bases and J by 6 bases, with 16 bases between. The CDR3 sequence is CASSPYGAAAEAFF. The CDR3 DNA is TGTGCCAGCAGTCCGTATGGAGCGGCCGCTGAAGCTTTCTTT.

This clonotype was seen many times. The junction departs from the called germline gene at one end, perhaps through a read error. The rearrangement uses TRBV6-2 or TRBV6-3 and TRBJ1-6, with D possibly TRBD1 on 6 matching bases. This CDR3 contains 16 residues. Looked up from germline, CDR1 is MNHEY and CDR2 is SVGEGT. Here the CDR3 reads CASSYLPDRNNSPLHF. For the CDR3, the DNA is TGTGCCAGCAGCTACTTACCGGACAGAAATAATTCACCCCTCCACTTT.

This clonotype was picked up many times. The rearrangement links TRBV7-9 to TRBJ1-1, with D possibly matching TRBD1 (6 bases). Germline V CDR1 and CDR2: SEHNR, FQNEAQ (reference sequence). This CDR3 comprises 15 residues. Trimming shortened V by 5 bases and J by 2 bases, and 15 bases separated the two germline ends. CDR3 DNA sequence: TGTGCCAGCAGCATGCGCGGAGGGGGTAACACTGAAGCTTTCTTT. Its protein is CASSMRGGGNTEAFF.

This clonotype was recorded at least ten times. The genes are TRBV5-1 and TRBJ2-7; the D gene is possibly TRBD1 (6 bases). Germline V gene lookup returns CDR1 SGHRS and CDR2 YFSETQ. This CDR3 region has 15 residues. The V end lost 1 base, the J end lost 0 bases, and 11 bases lay between the germline ends. CDR3 residues: CASSLKGGDSYEQYF. In nucleotides, the CDR3 is TGCGCCAGCAGCTTGAAAGGGGGAGACTCCTACGAGCAGTACTTC.

This clonotype was seen ten or more times. The chain uses TRBV6-1 and TRBJ1-6, with 9 bases aligning to TRBD1. Germline lookup yields CDR1 MNHNS and CDR2 SASEGT. The CDR3 consists of 14 residues. V was pared by 7 bases and J by 7 bases, with 5 bases of the junction left unmatched. CDR3 nucleotide sequence: TGTGCCAGCACCGACGGACAGGGGAATTCACCCCTCCACTTT. Translating gives CASTDGQGNSPLHF.

In this sample, this clonotype turned up many times. The chain links TRBV3-1 to TRBJ1-1, with D maybe TRBD1 (6 bases). This CDR3 spans 15 amino acids. The germline gives CDR1 LGHDT, CDR2 YNNKEL (reference sequence). Trimming pared 3 bases from V and 5 bases from J, leaving 16 bases between. CDR3 protein: CASSQRAGGVTEAFF. In DNA form, the CDR3 reads TGTGCCAGCAGCCAGCGAGCGGGGGGCGTAACTGAAGCTTTCTTT.

At least ten counts were recorded for this clonotype. The rearrangement uses TRBV30 and TRBJ1-1, with 9 bases lining up with TRBD1. CDR1 is GTSNPN and CDR2 is SVGIG in the germline V gene (reference sequence). This CDR3 spans 16 amino acids. J gave up 4 bases and V 5 bases, and 14 bases lay outside the gene matches. CDR3 nucleotides: TGTGCCTGGGGGCACCGGGACAGGGTTGTTGGCACTGAAGCTTTCTTT. Amino acid sequence: CAWGHRDRVVGTEAFF. Using reference TRBV30 and TRBJ1-1 for the parts outside the CDR3, the full variable domain is SQTIHQWPATLVQPVGSPLSLECTVEGTSNPNLYWYRQAAGRGLQLLFYSVGIGQISSEVPQNLSASRPQDRQFILSSKKLLLSDSGFYLCAWGHRDRVVGTEAFFGQGTRLTVV.

This clonotype was seen ten or more times. The V and J genes are TRBV9 and TRBJ1-2, with D unclear. The CDR3 contains 15 residues. The ends were cut back, 0 bases at V and 0 bases at J, with 9 bases in the middle. In germline, CDR1 is SGDLS, CDR2 YYNGEE. DNA of the CDR3: TGTGCCAGCAGCGTAGGAGAAGATTCTAACTATGGCTACACCTTC. It is translated as CASSVGEDSNYGYTF. The full variable domain, rest sourced from reference TRBV9 and TRBJ1-2, is DSGVTQTPKHLITATGQRVTLRCSPRSGDLSVYWYQQSLDQGLQFLIQYYNGEERAKGNILERFSAQQFPDLHSELNLSSLELGDSALYFCASSVGEDSNYGYTFGSGTRLTVV.

There are many counts of this clonotype. The gene calls are TRBV6-2 or TRBV6-3 and TRBJ1-5; the match to TRBD1 covers 7 bases. The CDR3 has 16 residues. CDR1 is MNHEY and CDR2 is SVGEGT in the germline V gene. Trimming at V came to 5 bases and at J to 3 bases, leaving 10 bases not matched to a gene. This CDR3 is CASSDRVGGVNQPQHF. The CDR3, as DNA: TGTGCCAGCAGTGACAGGGTTGGGGGGGTCAATCAGCCCCAGCATTTT.